The source of this TCR beta chain is a study of blood T cells in healthy people across ages. The authors ran a second PCR of 7 to 11 cycles using a sample-barcoded 5' primer and a J-beta primer mix. TCRdb itself ran the 5' RACE reads through MiXCR, one entry per CDR3 protein. The repertoire holds about a million distinct CDR3 sequences, with roughly two fifths as singletons. At least 7 million PBMCs were isolated per sample. The CDR3 spans 12 residues. The germline V gene has CDR1 SGHKS and CDR2 YYEKEE (reference sequence). V lost 7 bases, J lost 4 bases, and 10 bases lay in between. V and J are TRBV5-5 and TRBJ2-3; no clear D. The material sequenced was blood. This TCR derives from a man between 18 and 29 years old in good health. CDR3 region: CASWKKSDTQYF. The CDR3 DNA reads as TGTGCCAGCTGGAAAAAGTCAGATACGCAGTATTTT.